Sequencing of this TCR beta chain was carried out in a study of blood T cell repertoires in COVID-19. Clones were sequenced by immunoSEQ multiplex PCR, and TCRdb holds only the in-frame ones, with some missing. The sample consists of 200,000 to 250,000 clones, about 85% of them appearing once. Trimming pared 1 base from V and 1 base from J, leaving 10 bases between. Germline CDR1 reads KGHDR; CDR2 reads SFDVKD. This CDR3 spans 15 amino acids. Sequences were obtained from peripheral blood. The receptor was derived from a man aged 40-55 years with acute or convalescent COVID-19. This chain links TRBV24-1 with TRBJ2-7; D is undetermined. CDR3 DNA sequence: TGTGCCACCAGTGATTTTTCGTCAGGATCCTACGAGCAGTACTTC. The encoded protein is CATSDFSSGSYEQYF.